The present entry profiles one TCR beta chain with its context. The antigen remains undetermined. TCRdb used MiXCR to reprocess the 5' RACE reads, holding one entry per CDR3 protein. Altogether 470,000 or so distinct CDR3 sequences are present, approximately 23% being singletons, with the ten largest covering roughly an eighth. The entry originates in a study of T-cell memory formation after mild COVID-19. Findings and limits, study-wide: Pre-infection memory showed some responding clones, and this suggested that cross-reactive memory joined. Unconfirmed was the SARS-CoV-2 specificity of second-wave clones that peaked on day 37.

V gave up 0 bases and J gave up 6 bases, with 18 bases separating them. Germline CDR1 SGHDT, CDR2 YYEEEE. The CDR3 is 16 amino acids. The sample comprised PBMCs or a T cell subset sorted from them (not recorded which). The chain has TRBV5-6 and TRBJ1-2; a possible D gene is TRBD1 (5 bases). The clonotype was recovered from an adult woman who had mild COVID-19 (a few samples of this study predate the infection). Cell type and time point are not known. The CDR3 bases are TGTGCCAGCAGCTTGGGAGGGACTGAAGCGGTTGATGGCTACACCTTC. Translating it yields CASSLGGTEAVDGYTF.